The entry below describes one TCR beta chain. These data belong to a study of cytomegalovirus exposure and HLA in healthy donors. Trimming removed 6 bases from V and 0 bases from J, with 14 bases in between. This CDR3 is 15 amino acids long. Germline-derived CDR1 and CDR2 are MNHEY and SVGAGI. Both 60 Vbeta primers and 13 Jbeta primers went into the PCR. Only in-frame clones appear in the TCRdb table, and some are missing; sequencing was by immunoSEQ multiplex PCR. The data contain tens of thousands of clones, about 76% of them singletons. The V and J genes are TRBV6-5 and TRBJ1-2; D might be TRBD1 (5 bases). The clonotype comes from a male donor in good health and CMV-seropositive. Sequenced sample: PBMCs. CDR3 region: CASSTRWGANYGYTF. The CDR3 DNA reads as TGTGCCAGCAGCACCCGGTGGGGGGCTAACTATGGCTACACCTTC.